This passage covers 22 T cell receptor beta chains from one sample sequenced in a study of cytomegalovirus exposure and HLA in healthy donors. TCRdb's table, derived via immunoSEQ multiplex PCR, lists solely in-frame clones and lacks some. The table shows about 50,000 clones, with about 90% occurring only once. The sample comprised PBMCs. All receptors come from a woman in her 30s in good health and CMV-seronegative.

The chain combines TRBV5-5 with TRBJ2-1; D possibly corresponds to TRBD2 (6 bases). The CDR3 is 16 amino acids. CDR1 is SGHKS and CDR2 is YYEKEE in the germline V gene (reference sequence). Trimming stripped 5 bases from V and 7 bases from J, with 22 bases between. Here the CDR3 DNA reads TGTGCCAGCAGTTGGGGGGTGGCGAGCGGGTTAAATGAGCAGTTCTTC. Amino acids: CASSWGVASGLNEQFF. Based on the CDR3 plus reference TRBV5-5 and TRBJ2-1, the full variable domain is DAGVTQSPTHLIKTRGQQVTLRCSPISGHKSVSWYQQVLGQGPQFIFQYYEKEERGRGNFPDRFSARQFPNYSSELNVNALLLGDSALYLCASSWGVASGLNEQFFGPGTRLTVL.

This clone was counted at least ten times. The sample has other DNA sequences that encode this CDR3 too. This rearrangement joins TRBV2 to TRBJ2-6; D may be TRBD1 (5 bases). This CDR3 spans 14 amino acids. V lost 6 bases and J lost 0, with 6 bases in between. Per the germline V gene, CDR1 is SNHLY and CDR2 is FYNNEI. In nucleotides, the CDR3 is TGTGCCAGCAGGCAGGGCTCTGGGGCCAACGTCCTGACTTTC. It translates to CASRQGSGANVLTF.

V is TRBV14 and J is TRBJ2-1; 12 bases map to TRBD1. Per germline, CDR1 SGHDN and CDR2 FVKESK. This CDR3 has 12 amino acids. V dropped 4 bases and J dropped 13; count of bases not matched to a gene: 2. CDR3 DNA: TGTGCCAGCAGCCGGGACAGGGGGCAACAGTTCTTC. Its translation: CASSRDRGQQFF.

The CDR3 DNA is TGTGCCAGCAGCCCGGCATTCTCGGGACAGACCTACGAGCAGTACTTC. The encoded protein is CASSPAFSGQTYEQYF. The genes are TRBV11-2 and TRBJ2-7; TRBD1 matches at 7 bases. Germline V lookup: CDR1 SGHAT, CDR2 FQNNGV. CDR3 size: 16 residues. V gave up 5 bases and J gave up 2 bases; unmatched junction bases: 12.

The rearrangement joins TRBV5-1 to TRBJ1-1; D is uncertain. The ends were cut back, 0 bases at V and 0 bases at J, with 6 bases in the middle. The germline V gene has CDR1 SGHRS and CDR2 YFSETQ. This CDR3 is built from 14 residues. CDR3 loop: CASSLDSMNTEAFF. DNA of the CDR3: TGCGCCAGCAGCTTGGACAGCATGAACACTGAAGCTTTCTTT.

The rearrangement uses TRBV13 and TRBJ2-7; TRBD1 aligns across 7 bases. The CDR3 totals 12 residues. Germline values: CDR1 PRHDT, CDR2 FYEKMQ (reference sequence). V lost 6 bases to trimming and J lost 6 bases; unmatched junction nucleotides: 5. CDR3 bases: TGTGCCAGCAGTTATCAGGGGGTCGAGCAGTACTTC. Translating gives CASSYQGVEQYF.

The J gene is TRBJ1-2, the V gene TRBV6-5; TRBD1 aligns across 12 bases. The V and J ends lost 1 base and 5 bases, in that order; junction bases with no gene match: 5. The CDR3 is 16 amino acids. CDR1 MNHEY and CDR2 SVGAGI come from the germline V gene. Here the CDR3 DNA reads TGTGCCAGCAGTTACTATGGGACAGGGGGCGCGTATGGCTACACCTTC. This encodes CASSYYGTGGAYGYTF.

V and J are TRBV4-3 and TRBJ2-6; D is possibly TRBD2 (6 bases). Germline-derived CDR1 and CDR2 are LGHNA and YSLEER. Trimming cost V 0 bases and J 1 base, with 7 bases left between them. This CDR3 region has 16 residues. Here the CDR3 reads CASSQEEGSGANVLTF. Written as DNA, the CDR3 is TGCGCCAGCAGCCAAGAGGAGGGTTCTGGGGCCAACGTCCTGACTTTC.

V usage is TRBV5-1 and J usage is TRBJ2-7, with 7 bases fitting TRBD2. The ends lost 3 bases at V and 7 bases at J; junction bases unmatched: 7. CDR3 length equals 13 residues. CDR1 is SGHRS and CDR2 is YFSETQ in the germline V gene. The CDR3 reads CASSWPGRPEQYF. As DNA, the CDR3 is TGCGCCAGCAGCTGGCCCGGGAGGCCTGAGCAGTACTTC.

The gene calls are TRBV9 and TRBJ2-7; TRBD2 aligns across 8 bases. V trimming: 4 bases; J trimming: 2 bases; junction bases outside the gene matches: 11. The CDR3 sequence is 16 residues long. Germline V gene sequence: CDR1 SGDLS, CDR2 YYNGEE. CDR3 sequence reads: CASSIDPAGAPYEQYF. The CDR3 nucleotides read TGTGCCAGCAGCATCGACCCAGCGGGGGCCCCCTACGAGCAGTACTTC.

The chain is built from TRBV6-6 and TRBJ2-7; 8 nucleotides agree with TRBD2. Looked up from germline, CDR1 is MNHNY and CDR2 is SVGAGI (reference sequence). CDR3 length: 16 residues. Germline trimming cut 0 bases from V and 4 bases from J; bases unmatched to any gene: 8. The CDR3 loop is CASSYSMSGRGYEQYF. CDR3 bases: TGTGCCAGCAGTTACTCGATGTCCGGGAGGGGGTACGAGCAGTACTTC.

V usage is TRBV2 and J usage is TRBJ1-5; tentatively, D is TRBD1 (6 bases). In germline, CDR1 is SNHLY, CDR2 FYNNEI. The length of the CDR3 is 15 residues. Trimming shortened V by 6 bases and J by 3 bases, and 15 bases separated the two germline ends. The DNA for the CDR3 is TGTGCCAGCAGCGTACAGGGACGGGACAATCAGCCCCAGCATTTT. Translated: CASSVQGRDNQPQHF.

The chain has TRBV9 and TRBJ2-5, with D tentatively TRBD1 (6 bases). The CDR3 has 15 residues. Germline V gene lookup returns CDR1 SGDLS and CDR2 YYNGEE. The ends were cut back, 4 bases at V and 5 bases at J, with 18 bases in the middle. The CDR3 loop is CASSPAGAHRETQYF. CDR3 nucleotides: TGTGCCAGCAGCCCGGCAGGGGCCCATCGGGAGACCCAGTACTTC.

This chain connects TRBV6-5 to TRBJ1-3; 7 nucleotides agree with TRBD1. V was pared by 7 bases and J by 3 bases, with 6 bases of the junction left unmatched. Per germline, CDR1 MNHEY and CDR2 SVGAGI. The CDR3 contains 14 residues. The CDR3 DNA follows: TGTGCCAGCAAACCCGGGACAGTTGGAAACACCATATATTTT. Its translation: CASKPGTVGNTIYF.

The chain has TRBV7-8 and TRBJ2-2; 9 nucleotides line up with TRBD1. Germline V lookup: CDR1 SGHVS, CDR2 FQNEAQ. The length of the CDR3 is 16 residues. After removal of 2 bases from V and 1 base from J, the junction contained 2 bases not matched to a gene. CDR3 sequence (DNA): TGTGCCAGCAGCTTATGGGACAGGGAGAACACCGGGGAGCTGTTTTTT. The encoded protein is CASSLWDRENTGELFF.

This chain links TRBV7-3 with TRBJ1-1; D is possibly TRBD1 (6 bases). V was trimmed by 4 bases and J by 0 bases, leaving 12 bases between them. The CDR3 totals 15 residues. Germline V gene sequence: CDR1 SGHTA, CDR2 FQGTGA. CDR3 nucleotides: TGTGCCAGCAGCTCTAACGGACAGTTGAACACTGAAGCTTTCTTT. Translation gives CASSSNGQLNTEAFF.

The chain couples TRBV9 to TRBJ2-2; TRBD2 agrees at 7 bases. There are 16 residues in the CDR3. Germline V CDR1 and CDR2: SGDLS, YYNGEE. V shed 5 bases and J 4 bases; nucleotides not matched to a gene: 11. Here the CDR3 reads CASSLAGGGVTGELFF. The DNA for the CDR3 is TGTGCCAGCAGTTTAGCGGGTGGGGGAGTCACCGGGGAGCTGTTTTTT.

This chain connects TRBV29-1 to TRBJ2-5; TRBD1 is a possible D gene (6 bases). Germline-derived CDR1 and CDR2 are SQVTM and ANQGSEA. The CDR3 length is 12 residues. V was trimmed by 6 bases and J by 3 bases, leaving 11 bases between them. DNA for the CDR3: TGCAGCGTAGACCCAGGGGAAGAGACCCAGTACTTC. This codes for CSVDPGEETQYF.

The rearrangement uses TRBV6-1 and TRBJ1-1; D possibly corresponds to TRBD1 (6 bases). The germline V gene has CDR1 MNHNS and CDR2 SASEGT. Trimming took 7 bases from V and 0 from J, leaving 9 bases between them. This CDR3 region has 13 residues. The CDR3 DNA follows: TGTGCCAGCAACAGGGCCATGAACACTGAAGCTTTCTTT. It yields the protein CASNRAMNTEAFF.

J is TRBJ1-2 and V is TRBV6-6; tentatively, D is TRBD1 (5 bases). The CDR3 has 13 amino acids. V shed 5 bases and J shed 4 bases, with 11 bases lying between them. Germline values: CDR1 MNHNY, CDR2 SVGAGI (reference sequence). The CDR3 DNA follows: TGTGCCAGCAGTCCGACAGCCTCCTATGGCTACACCTTC. Its translation: CASSPTASYGYTF.

Within the sample, this clone is medium-sized (0.01 to 0.1%). J is TRBJ1-1 and V is TRBV7-8; D is uncertain. Germline V lookup: CDR1 SGHVS, CDR2 FQNEAQ. The CDR3 runs 13 residues. Trimming took 5 bases from V and 4 from J, leaving 11 bases between them. The CDR3: CASSIRGGTEAFF. CDR3 nucleotide sequence: TGTGCCAGCAGCATACGGGGTGGCACTGAAGCTTTCTTT.

This chain uses TRBV9 with TRBJ1-2; D not resolved. In germline, CDR1 is SGDLS, CDR2 YYNGEE. This CDR3 is built from 14 residues. V was shortened by 4 bases and J by 4 bases, with 14 bases between the two germline ends. The CDR3 bases are TGTGCCAGCAGCACGCTAGAGCTGCCCTATGGCTACACCTTC. This sequence encodes CASSTLELPYGYTF.